This is a list of T cell receptor beta chains from one sample in a study of CD8 T cells in Susac syndrome. TCRdb ran MiXCR on the immunoSEQ multiplex PCR reads and lists one entry per CDR3 protein. This table has about 160,000 distinct CDR3 sequences, 93% appearing once. Material: CD4+ T cells from PBMCs. These receptors originate from a human donor in good health. The CDR3 runs from the conserved cysteine through the conserved F or W. A D gene is named only where the DNA matches it firmly.

d_gene | j_gene | v_gene | CDR3aa
TRBD1 | TRBJ2-7 | TRBV24-1 | CATSDGQGSNEQYF
TRBD1 | TRBJ2-1 | TRBV15 | CATSRGGTGGYRQQFF
TRBD1 | TRBJ2-2 | TRBV7-2 | CASSLTGGPGELFF
. | TRBJ1-4 | TRBV10-3 | CAISDHVGTSEKLFF
. | TRBJ2-2 | TRBV5-1 | CASSLLLSNTGELFF
. | TRBJ2-3 | TRBV25-1 | CASSEFTGGRRDTQYF
. | TRBJ2-7 | TRBV10-2 | CASSEQSENEQYF
TRBD1 | TRBJ1-3 | TRBV5-4 | CASSQPTGNGNTIYF
TRBD2 | TRBJ2-3 | TRBV7-8 | CASSLGRVLLAGFTDTQYF
. | TRBJ2-7 | TRBV25-1 | CASSPLGVGSSYEQYF
TRBD2 | TRBJ2-2 | TRBV20-1 | CSATTGGRVRTGELFF
. | TRBJ1-5 | TRBV2 | CASRRTNFNQPQHF
. | TRBJ1-5 | TRBV7-6 | CASSIDRYQPQHF
TRBD1 | TRBJ1-1 | TRBV12-3/TRBV12-4 | CASSPQQGGNTEAFF
. | TRBJ2-5 | TRBV20-1 | CSARGPTGNQETQYF
. | TRBJ1-5 | TRBV12-3/TRBV12-4 | CASSFRRSNQPQHF
. | TRBJ1-4 | TRBV29-1 | CSGSSGAANEKLFF
. | TRBJ2-5 | TRBV6-5 | CASSPWGHGETQYF
. | TRBJ1-1 | TRBV7-3 | CASSLTYGTTEAFF
. | TRBJ2-4 | TRBV14 | CASSQDLADIQYF
. | TRBJ1-2 | TRBV19 | CASRTALGYTF
TRBD1 | TRBJ2-2 | TRBV12-3/TRBV12-4 | CASSGGQGRTGELFF
. | TRBJ1-1 | TRBV19 | CASSILSTRENTEAFF
TRBD1 | TRBJ1-6 | TRBV15 | CATSSPDRDNSPLHF
TRBD1 | TRBJ1-2 | TRBV29-1 | CSVGNRGRGDYGYTF
. | TRBJ2-2 | TRBV18 | CASSPRSTGELFF
. | TRBJ2-2 | TRBV5-4 | CASSSVQMAGELFF
TRBD2 | TRBJ2-2 | TRBV20-1 | CSASLGAGANTGELFF
. | TRBJ2-5 | TRBV20-1 | CSARRTRTGETQYF
. | TRBJ2-2 | TRBV5-1 | CASRGFSNTGELFF
TRBD1 | TRBJ2-3 | TRBV20-1 | CSAWADRGLRTDTQYF
. | TRBJ1-6 | TRBV6-5 | CASSRIPGDNSPLHF
. | TRBJ2-7 | TRBV12-3/TRBV12-4 | CASSPGGAYEQYF
. | TRBJ2-3 | TRBV5-5 | CASSLIQLASTDTQYF
TRBD1 | TRBJ1-4 | TRBV18 | CASSRQGTATNEKLFF
. | TRBJ1-2 | TRBV2 | CASSEFGPYGYTF
. | TRBJ2-1 | TRBV7-8 | CASSEDAGAYNEQFF
TRBD2 | TRBJ2-1 | TRBV10-3 | CAISEIRLAGVPSSYNEQFF
TRBD1 | TRBJ1-2 | TRBV9 | CASSGQGYGYTF
. | TRBJ1-2 | TRBV9 | CASSSEGDYGYTF
. | TRBJ2-1 | TRBV20-1 | CSALRDSYNEQFF
. | TRBJ1-2 | TRBV5-1 | CASSPVTEGGGYTF
. | TRBJ2-5 | TRBV7-9 | CASSSDLYQETQYF